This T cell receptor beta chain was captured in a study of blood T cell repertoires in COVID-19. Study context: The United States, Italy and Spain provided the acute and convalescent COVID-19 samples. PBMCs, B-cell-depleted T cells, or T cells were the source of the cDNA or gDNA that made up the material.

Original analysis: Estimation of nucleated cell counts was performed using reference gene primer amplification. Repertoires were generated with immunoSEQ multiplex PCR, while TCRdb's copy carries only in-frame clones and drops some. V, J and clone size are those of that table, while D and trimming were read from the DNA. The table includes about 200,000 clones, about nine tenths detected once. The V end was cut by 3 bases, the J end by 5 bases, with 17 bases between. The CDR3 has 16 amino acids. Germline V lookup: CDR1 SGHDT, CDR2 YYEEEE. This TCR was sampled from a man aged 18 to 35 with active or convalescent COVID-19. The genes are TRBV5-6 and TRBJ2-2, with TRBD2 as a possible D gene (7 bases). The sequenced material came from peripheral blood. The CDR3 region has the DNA TGTGCCAGCAGCTCAGAACGGGGGGCGTGGACCGGGGAGCTGTTTTTT. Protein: CASSSERGAWTGELFF.